The entry below describes one T cell receptor (beta chain). Its antigen is undetermined. The data stem from a study of beta chain features in type 1 diabetes. cDNA synthesis used the whole RNA isolate, giving expressed TCRB sequences. Profiling relied on immunoSEQ multiplex PCR, and the TCRdb table lists in-frame clones only, not all of them. The data show under 950,000 clones, roughly 15% seen once. The germline V gene has CDR1 LNHDA and CDR2 SQIVND (reference sequence). The V gene end was trimmed by 5 bases and the J gene end by 4 bases; junction bases not matched to a gene: 8. The CDR3 extends over 16 amino acids. Overall study findings and caveats: Sequencing the cDNA could make cells with high TCR expression show up more than they should.

Material: naive CD4+ T cells from blood. This chain connects TRBV19 to TRBJ2-5; 12 bases fit TRBD1. The origin of this receptor is a woman in her late teens or twenties in good health. The DNA of the CDR3 is TGTGCCAGTAGTGCATGGGACAGGGGGCCGGGAGAGACCCAGTACTTC. Translated: CASSAWDRGPGETQYF.